The 2 T cell receptor beta chains reported below all come from one sample, sequenced in a study of CD8 T cells in ankylosing spondylitis. The study, taken as a whole, reports: Within ankylosing spondylitis blood, a TCR beta motif made up of eight highly homologous variants appeared to be characteristic.

A single record per CDR3 protein comes from TCRdb applying MiXCR to the 5' RACE reads. The sample carries around 450,000 distinct CDR3 sequences, 25% to 30% recorded once. No antigen is known for these receptors. Sequencing was carried out using blood, either unsorted or a sorted T cell fraction (not recorded which). The receptors derive from a male donor with ankylosing spondylitis.

In its sample, this clonotype was seen once. The genes are TRBV15 and TRBJ2-1, with 7 positions matching TRBD1. The V and J ends lost 1 base and 3 bases, in that order; junction bases with no gene match: 0. The germline gives CDR1 LNHNV, CDR2 YYDKDF (reference sequence). This CDR3 is 14 amino acids long. The CDR3 here is CATSRGDSYNEQFF. In nucleotides, the CDR3 is TGTGCCACCAGCAGAGGGGACAGCTACAATGAGCAGTTCTTC.

The rearrangement joins TRBV5-5 to TRBJ2-5; D not resolved. The CDR3 is 16 residues long. Trimming took off 1 base at V and 5 bases at J, with 18 bases between the two ends. CDR1 SGHKS and CDR2 YYEKEE come from the germline V gene (reference sequence). The CDR3 is CASSLTPVGLGETQYF. CDR3 sequence (DNA): TGTGCCAGCAGCTTGACGCCAGTAGGTCTGGGGGAGACCCAGTACTTC.